The 9 T cell receptor beta chains presented below share a single source sample, sequenced in a study of shared clonotypes between healthy human individuals. Libraries were prepared by immunoSEQ multiplex PCR; TCRdb keeps only in-frame clonotypes and omits some of them. The sample holds roughly 2.2 million clones, 80% to 95% seen once. Sequencing was performed on naive CD4+ T cells from PBMCs. Documented subset: CD45RA+ positively selected. These receptors all stem from a young man in good health. Some clones in this sample may be carry-over from other donors' samples.

V is TRBV14 and J is TRBJ1-1; 11 bases are a match to TRBD1. Trimming at V came to 1 base and at J to 5 bases, leaving 3 bases not matched to a gene. This CDR3 spans 15 amino acids. CDR1 SGHDN and CDR2 FVKESK come from the germline V gene. Written as DNA, the CDR3 is TGTGCCAGCAGCCAAGGAGGACAGGGGGCGACTGAAGCTTTCTTT. Its translation: CASSQGGQGATEAFF.

This sequence joins TRBV30 and TRBJ2-5; the match to TRBD1 covers 7 bases. Germline-derived CDR1 and CDR2 are GTSNPN and SVGIG (reference sequence). The CDR3 has 15 amino acids. V was pared by 2 bases and J by 4 bases, with 10 bases of the junction left unmatched. The CDR3 DNA follows: TGTGCCTGGAGTATGCCAACAGGGGCGCGAGAGACCCAGTACTTC. Protein sequence: CAWSMPTGARETQYF.

The J gene is TRBJ1-2, the V gene TRBV9, with D possibly matching TRBD1 (6 bases). The germline gives CDR1 SGDLS, CDR2 YYNGEE. This CDR3 is 12 amino acids long. V gave up 4 bases and J gave up 11 bases, with 15 bases separating them. DNA for the CDR3: TGTGCCAGCAGCCCCGGACAGTGGTGGTACACCTTC. Protein product: CASSPGQWWYTF.

The CDR3 bases are TGTGCCAGCAGTGCAACCGCAGGGCGTAATCAGCCCCAGCATTTT. This codes for CASSATAGRNQPQHF. This chain joins TRBV6-1 and TRBJ1-5; D may be TRBD1 (5 bases). CDR1 is MNHNS and CDR2 is SASEGT in the germline V gene. The CDR3 has 15 amino acids. Trimming took off 4 bases at V and 4 bases at J, with 14 bases between the two ends.

This clone was seen more than once but under ten times. The chain combines TRBV5-1 with TRBJ1-4; D unresolved. Trimming took 7 bases from V and 5 from J, leaving 12 bases between them. The CDR3 has 13 residues. Per germline, CDR1 SGHRS and CDR2 YFSETQ. The CDR3, as DNA: TGCGCCAGCGGCCCTGCGCCGAATGAAAAACTGTTTTTT. Protein product: CASGPAPNEKLFF.

The gene calls are TRBV6-5 and TRBJ2-4, with D hard to call. CDR3 size: 13 residues. Trimming took off 4 bases at V and 5 bases at J, with 9 bases between the two ends. Germline CDR1 and CDR2: MNHEY and SVGAGI. CDR3 coding DNA: TGTGCCAGCAGTTTGGGATCACAAAACATTCAGTACTTC. Translation: CASSLGSQNIQYF.

This clone was seen a single time. This chain uses TRBV5-6 with TRBJ1-4; D is unresolved. Trimming pared 1 base from V and 3 bases from J, leaving 10 bases between. CDR3 size: 15 residues. Germline lookup yields CDR1 SGHDT and CDR2 YYEEEE. The CDR3 loop reads CASSLLAGSNEKLFF. DNA of the CDR3: TGTGCCAGCAGCTTGTTAGCCGGGTCTAATGAAAAACTGTTTTTT.

The J gene is TRBJ2-5, the V gene TRBV27; weak D call: TRBD2 (5 bases). Trimming shortened V by 4 bases and J by 5 bases, and 14 bases separated the two germline ends. The CDR3 totals 14 residues. Looked up from germline, CDR1 is MNHEY and CDR2 is SMNVEV (reference sequence). The CDR3, as DNA: TGTGCCAGCAGTTCCGTAAACAGCGGCGAGACCCAGTACTTC. Translation gives CASSSVNSGETQYF.

This clone has more than one count but fewer than ten. V usage is TRBV29-1 and J usage is TRBJ1-1; D remains ambiguous. V lost 4 bases and J lost 3, with 12 bases in between. This CDR3 has 13 amino acids. Germline V CDR1 and CDR2: SQVTM, ANQGSEA. The CDR3 DNA reads TGCAGCGTTGCACGGCATCTCGACACTGAAGCTTTCTTT. The encoded protein is CSVARHLDTEAFF. Variable domain in full (rest from reference TRBV29-1 and TRBJ1-1): SAVISQKPSRDICQRGTSLTIQCQVDSQVTMMFWYRQQPGQSLTLIATANQGSEATYESGFVIDKFPISRPNLTFSTLTVSNMSPEDSSIYLCSVARHLDTEAFFGQGTRLTVV.